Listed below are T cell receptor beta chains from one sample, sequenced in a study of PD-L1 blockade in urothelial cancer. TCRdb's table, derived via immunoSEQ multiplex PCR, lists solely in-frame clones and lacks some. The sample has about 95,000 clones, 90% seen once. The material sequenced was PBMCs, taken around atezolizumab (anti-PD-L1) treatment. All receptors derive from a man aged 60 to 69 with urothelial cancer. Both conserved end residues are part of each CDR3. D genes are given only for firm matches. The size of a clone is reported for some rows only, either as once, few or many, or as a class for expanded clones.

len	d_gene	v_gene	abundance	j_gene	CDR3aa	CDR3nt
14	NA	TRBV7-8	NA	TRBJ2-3	CASSKGSDSGRVYF	TGTGCCAGCAGCAAAGGGTCCGATAGCGGTCGCGTGTATTTT
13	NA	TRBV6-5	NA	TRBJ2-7	CASSEQGSYEQYF	TGTGCCAGCAGTGAACAGGGCTCCTACGAGCAGTACTTC
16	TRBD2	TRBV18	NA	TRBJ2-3	CASSLGLAGVSDTQYF	TGTGCCAGCTCACTTGGACTAGCGGGAGTGTCAGATACGCAGTATTTT
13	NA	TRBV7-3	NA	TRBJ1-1	CATSPGVNTEAFF	TGTGCCACCTCACCGGGAGTGAACACTGAAGCTTTCTTT
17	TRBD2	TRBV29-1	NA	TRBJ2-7	CSVEGLAGGPSSYEQYF	TGCAGCGTTGAAGGACTAGCGGGAGGCCCAAGTTCCTACGAGCAGTACTTC
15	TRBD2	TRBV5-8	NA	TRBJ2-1	CASSRGRRELNEQFF	TGTGCCAGCAGCCGGGGCCGGCGGGAGCTGAATGAGCAGTTCTTC
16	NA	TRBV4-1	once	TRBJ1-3	CASSQGGRGLRNTIYF	TGCGCCAGCAGCCAAGGCGGAAGGGGGTTAAGAAACACCATATATTTT
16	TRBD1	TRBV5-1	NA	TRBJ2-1	CASSLAPGQGADEQFF	TGCGCCAGCAGCTTGGCGCCGGGACAGGGGGCTGATGAGCAGTTCTTC
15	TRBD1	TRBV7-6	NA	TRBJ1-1	CASSLAGTGFTEAFF	TGTGCCAGCAGCTTAGCCGGGACAGGGTTCACTGAAGCTTTCTTT
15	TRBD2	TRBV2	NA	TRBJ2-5	CASIYEASGRGTQYF	TGTGCCAGCATTTACGAGGCTAGCGGTCGTGGGACCCAGTACTTC
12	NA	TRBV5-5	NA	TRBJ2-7	CASSPRVYEQYF	TGTGCCAGCAGCCCGCGCGTTTACGAGCAGTACTTC
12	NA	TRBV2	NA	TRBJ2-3	CAGGLSSDTQYF	TGTGCCGGCGGACTCAGCTCAGATACGCAGTATTTT
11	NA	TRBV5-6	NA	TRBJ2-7	CASSWGDEQYF	TGTGCCAGCAGTTGGGGAGACGAGCAGTACTTC
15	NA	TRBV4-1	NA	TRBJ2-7	CASSQDPGWSYEQYF	TGCGCCAGCAGCCAAGACCCAGGGTGGTCCTACGAGCAGTACTTC
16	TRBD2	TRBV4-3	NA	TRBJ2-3	CASSPGLAGGAGTQYF	TGCGCCAGCAGCCCGGGACTAGCGGGGGGGGCGGGTACGCAGTATTTT
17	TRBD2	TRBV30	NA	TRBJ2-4	CAWSPRDYTTLVKIQYF	TGTGCCTGGAGCCCCCGGGACTATACTACTTTGGTCAAAATTCAGTACTTC
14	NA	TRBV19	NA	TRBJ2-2	CASSSVLNTGELFF	TGTGCCAGTAGTTCGGTCTTGAACACCGGGGAGCTGTTTTTT
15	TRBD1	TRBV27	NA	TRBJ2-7	CASSLGTGTGYEQYF	TGTGCCAGCAGTTTAGGGACAGGGACGGGGTACGAGCAGTACTTC